The 26 T cell receptor beta chains presented below share a single source sample, sequenced in a study of blood T cell repertoires in COVID-19. The method was immunoSEQ multiplex PCR; TCRdb's version includes in-frame clones alone and lacks a portion of them. The sample lists around 75,000 clones; around 80% were seen once. The sequencing input was peripheral blood. These receptors originate from a man aged 45-65 years with COVID-19, enrolled during active disease.

V usage is TRBV18 and J usage is TRBJ2-2, with D perhaps matching TRBD1 (6 bases). The CDR3 is made up of 17 amino acids. From germline, CDR1 is KGHSH and CDR2 LQKENI. V was trimmed by 1 base and J by 0 bases, leaving 12 bases between them. The CDR3 loop reads CASSPRAQGANTGELFF. In DNA form, the CDR3 reads TGTGCCAGCTCACCACGGGCACAGGGCGCGAACACCGGGGAGCTGTTTTTT.

The CDR3 loop reads CASSTTGRVGGNTIYF. The CDR3 DNA follows: TGTGCCAGCAGTACCACAGGACGGGTCGGTGGAAACACCATATATTTT. The genes are TRBV27 and TRBJ1-3; the D gene is possibly TRBD1 (5 bases). V was trimmed by 5 bases and J by 3 bases, leaving 17 bases between them. The CDR3 is 16 residues long. Germline V CDR1 and CDR2: MNHEY, SMNVEV (reference sequence).

This clone has a single count. The chain carries TRBV28 and TRBJ2-5; 13 nucleotides align to TRBD2. The germline V gene has CDR1 MDHEN and CDR2 SYDVKM. The CDR3 extends over 16 amino acids. V trimming: 4 bases; J trimming: 5 bases; junction bases outside the gene matches: 7. The CDR3 sequence: CASSSPRLAGGETQYF. In DNA, the CDR3 is TGTGCCAGCAGTTCCCCCAGACTAGCGGGAGGTGAGACCCAGTACTTC.

The chain links TRBV9 to TRBJ2-3; 10 nucleotides line up with TRBD2. The CDR3 is 18 residues long. V was pared by 2 bases and J by 1 base, with 10 bases of the junction left unmatched. The germline gives CDR1 SGDLS, CDR2 YYNGEE. CDR3 nucleotides: TGTGCCAGCAGCGTGTGGGGGACTAGCGTCGACCGCACAGATACGCAGTATTTT. Residues: CASSVWGTSVDRTDTQYF.

DNA for the CDR3: TGTGCCAGCAGTTACCTAGCAACCTACGAGCAGTACTTC. It is translated as CASSYLATYEQYF. This sequence joins TRBV6-2 or TRBV6-3 and TRBJ2-7, with a possible D match to TRBD2 (5 bases). The CDR3 totals 13 residues. Germline CDR1 reads MNHEY; CDR2 reads SVGEGT. Trimming cost V 2 bases and J 2 bases, with 7 bases left between them.

V and J are TRBV30 and TRBJ1-2; D perhaps matches TRBD1 (6 bases). Trimming took off 2 bases at V and 7 bases at J, with 17 bases between the two ends. The CDR3 contains 14 residues. Germline CDR1 and CDR2: GTSNPN and SVGIG (reference sequence). CDR3 DNA: TGTGCCTGGAGTCTGGGGACATCCCGGGGTGGCTACACCTTC. This encodes CAWSLGTSRGGYTF.

V gene TRBV6-5 combines with J gene TRBJ1-5, with 7 bases matching TRBD1. This CDR3 has 15 amino acids. Germline V gene sequence: CDR1 MNHEY, CDR2 SVGAGI. Germline trimming cut 8 bases from V and 5 bases from J; bases unmatched to any gene: 12. CDR3 in amino acids: CASHSATGRYQPQHF. The CDR3 DNA follows: TGTGCCAGCCACTCGGCGACAGGGAGGTATCAGCCCCAGCATTTT.

The genes are TRBV29-1 and TRBJ2-7, with TRBD2 matching over 7 bases. The J segment lost 6 bases and the V segment lost 7 bases, leaving 9 bases of the junction unmatched. The CDR3 has 12 amino acids. Germline V CDR1 and CDR2: SQVTM, ANQGSEA. DNA for the CDR3: TGCAGCGCCGGACTAGTGGGGAGCGAGCAGTACTTC. Translation gives CSAGLVGSEQYF.

The chain recombines TRBV7-9 with TRBJ2-3; 12 nucleotides agree with TRBD2. This CDR3 has 19 residues. V lost 0 bases and J lost 2; bases outside the gene matches: 9. Looked up from germline, CDR1 is SEHNR and CDR2 is FQNEAQ (reference sequence). The CDR3 coding sequence is TGTGCCAGCAGCTTAGCTCTAGCGGGAGGGCCACTATCCACAGATACGCAGTATTTT. It is translated as CASSLALAGGPLSTDTQYF.

The V and J genes are TRBV6-4 and TRBJ2-2; tentative D call: TRBD2 (6 bases). Trimming left V 5 bases short and J 4 bases short, with 14 bases between. The CDR3 extends over 15 amino acids. The V gene's germline CDR1 is MRHNA and CDR2 SNTAGT. For the CDR3, the DNA is TGTGCCAGCAGTCCGGCCGGCGGGACCACCGGGGAGCTGTTTTTT. As protein: CASSPAGGTTGELFF.

J is TRBJ2-1 and V is TRBV4-3; TRBD1 matches 7 bases. There are 15 residues in the CDR3. CDR1 is LGHNA, CDR2 YSLEER, per germline. Trimming took 1 base from V and 5 from J; bases not matched to a gene: 5. The CDR3 reads CASSQVRDSHNEQFF. DNA for the CDR3: TGCGCCAGCAGCCAAGTTAGGGACAGCCACAATGAGCAGTTCTTC.

The chain recombines TRBV29-1 with TRBJ1-1; D unresolved. V was pared by 6 bases and J by 3 bases, with 26 bases between. The length of the CDR3 is 17 residues. Germline V CDR1 and CDR2: SQVTM, ANQGSEA. In DNA form, the CDR3 reads TGCAGCGTGCAGGTAACTGAAGCAAAGGTTTCGGACACTGAAGCTTTCTTT. Protein: CSVQVTEAKVSDTEAFF.

The chain has TRBV5-1 and TRBJ1-2; D call uncertain. Germline CDR1 reads SGHRS; CDR2 reads YFSETQ. The CDR3 length is 14 residues. V was trimmed by 5 bases and J by 3 bases, leaving 14 bases between them. The CDR3 region has the DNA TGCGCCAGCAGGCAGTTAGCGTCGGACTATGGCTACACCTTC. Protein: CASRQLASDYGYTF.

The genes are TRBV7-3 and TRBJ1-2; TRBD1 matches at 9 bases. V was pared by 4 bases and J by 3 bases, with 12 bases of the junction left unmatched. CDR1 is SGHTA, CDR2 FQGTGA, per germline. The CDR3 consists of 17 residues. CDR3 coding DNA: TGTGCCAGCAGCTGGGGACGGGGGACAGGGCGGGACTATGGCTACACCTTC. Its protein is CASSWGRGTGRDYGYTF.

This sequence joins TRBV19 and TRBJ1-5; 7 bases map to TRBD1. The germline V gene has CDR1 LNHDA and CDR2 SQIVND (reference sequence). V lost 7 bases to trimming and J lost 4 bases; unmatched junction nucleotides: 13. The CDR3 is 16 amino acids. CDR3 sequence (DNA): TGTGCCAGTATCCAGGGGGGACGGAGGTTAAATCAGCCCCAGCATTTT. It yields the protein CASIQGGRRLNQPQHF.

Concerning this clone: Different DNA sequences within this sample yield the same CDR3. The CDR3 DNA sequence: TGCGCCAGCAGCCCGGGACAGGGAGGTCAGCCCCAGCATTTT. It is translated as CASSPGQGGQPQHF. The J gene is TRBJ1-5, the V gene TRBV5-1; 9 nucleotides align to TRBD1. This CDR3 comprises 14 residues. After removal of 4 bases from V and 6 bases from J, the junction contained 5 bases not matched to a gene. Looked up from germline, CDR1 is SGHRS and CDR2 is YFSETQ.

The chain employs TRBV6-5 and TRBJ2-2; 7 nucleotides match TRBD1. The CDR3 contains 15 residues. V was pared by 7 bases and J by 4 bases, with 9 bases of the junction left unmatched. From germline, CDR1 is MNHEY and CDR2 SVGAGI. The CDR3: CASTPRGLGTGELFF. The CDR3 DNA follows: TGTGCCAGCACCCCAAGGGGGCTAGGCACCGGGGAGCTGTTTTTT.

This clone was observed a single time. The chain combines TRBV5-1 with TRBJ2-3; 12 bases are a match to TRBD2. The V gene's germline CDR1 is SGHRS and CDR2 YFSETQ. With V trimmed by 4 bases and J by 2 bases, 11 bases remained unmatched. The CDR3 sequence is 18 residues long. The CDR3 is CASSTGLAGIKNTDTQYF. The CDR3, as DNA: TGCGCCAGCAGCACTGGACTAGCGGGGATTAAAAACACAGATACGCAGTATTTT.

The V and J genes are TRBV20-1 and TRBJ2-7; 10 bases line up with TRBD2. The ends lost 3 bases at V and 1 base at J; junction bases unmatched: 6. CDR1 DFQATT and CDR2 SNEGSKA come from the germline V gene (reference sequence). The CDR3 is made up of 15 amino acids. CDR3: CSASMGTSASYEQYF. CDR3 coding DNA: TGCAGTGCTAGTATGGGGACTAGCGCATCCTACGAGCAGTACTTC.

This clone appeared a few times. This sequence joins TRBV6-1 and TRBJ2-3, with 8 bases fitting TRBD2. CDR1 and CDR2 from the germline V gene are MNHNS and SASEGT. CDR3 length equals 15 residues. V trimming: 3 bases; J trimming: 2 bases; junction bases outside the gene matches: 4. This CDR3 reads CASSDTLAATDTQYF. As DNA, the CDR3 is TGTGCCAGCAGTGACACACTAGCGGCCACAGATACGCAGTATTTT.

The J gene is TRBJ1-1, the V gene TRBV5-1, with TRBD1 matching 10 bases. The V and J ends lost 1 base and 4 bases, in that order; junction bases with no gene match: 4. Germline CDR1 SGHRS, CDR2 YFSETQ. CDR3 length equals 15 residues. CDR3 amino acids: CASSLRTGGFTEAFF. CDR3 coding DNA: TGCGCCAGCAGCTTGCGGACAGGGGGGTTCACTGAAGCTTTCTTT.

This rearrangement joins TRBV25-1 to TRBJ2-3; 9 bases map to TRBD1. V trimming: 8 bases; J trimming: 2 bases; junction bases outside the gene matches: 8. CDR1 is MGHDK, CDR2 SYGVNS, per germline. The CDR3 has 15 amino acids. This CDR3 reads CASSPGQGFTDTQYF. The CDR3 DNA is TGTGCCAGCTCACCTGGACAGGGGTTCACAGATACGCAGTATTTT.

The chain uses TRBV6-6 and TRBJ1-3; 8 bases match TRBD1. The CDR3 length is 13 residues. Germline-derived CDR1 and CDR2 are MNHNY and SVGAGI (reference sequence). V lost 8 bases and J lost 5; bases outside the gene matches: 5. The CDR3 DNA sequence: TGTGCCAGCGGACAGGGAGATCGAAACACCATATATTTT. Its protein product is CASGQGDRNTIYF.

The chain has TRBV7-3 and TRBJ2-2; a possible D gene is TRBD2 (5 bases). From germline, CDR1 is SGHTA and CDR2 FQGTGA. This CDR3 is built from 16 residues. Trimming shortened V by 5 bases and J by 5 bases, and 18 bases separated the two germline ends. This CDR3 reads CASSIDPPGKTGELFF. In DNA, the CDR3 is TGTGCCAGCAGCATCGACCCCCCCGGGAAAACCGGGGAGCTGTTTTTT.

This clone was seen more than once but under ten times. This rearrangement joins TRBV9 to TRBJ2-2; 7 bases map to TRBD2. The CDR3 is made up of 19 amino acids. The V segment lost 3 bases and the J segment 0 bases; nucleotides outside the gene matches: 14. Per the germline V gene, CDR1 is SGDLS and CDR2 is YYNGEE. The CDR3 protein is CASSARWGGRHSNTGELFF. CDR3 sequence (DNA): TGTGCCAGCAGCGCCAGATGGGGGGGGAGGCACTCGAACACCGGGGAGCTGTTTTTT. The full variable domain, with the rest looked up from reference TRBV9 and TRBJ2-2, is DSGVTQTPKHLITATGQRVTLRCSPRSGDLSVYWYQQSLDQGLQFLIQYYNGEERAKGNILERFSAQQFPDLHSELNLSSLELGDSALYFCASSARWGGRHSNTGELFFGEGSRLTVL.

The rearrangement links TRBV19 to TRBJ2-7; tentatively, D is TRBD2 (5 bases). V gave up 4 bases and J gave up 2 bases, with 12 bases separating them. From germline, CDR1 is LNHDA and CDR2 SQIVND (reference sequence). The CDR3 spans 14 residues. The CDR3 region is CASSNRLPAYEQYF. In DNA form, the CDR3 reads TGTGCCAGTAGTAACCGACTACCCGCCTACGAGCAGTACTTC.